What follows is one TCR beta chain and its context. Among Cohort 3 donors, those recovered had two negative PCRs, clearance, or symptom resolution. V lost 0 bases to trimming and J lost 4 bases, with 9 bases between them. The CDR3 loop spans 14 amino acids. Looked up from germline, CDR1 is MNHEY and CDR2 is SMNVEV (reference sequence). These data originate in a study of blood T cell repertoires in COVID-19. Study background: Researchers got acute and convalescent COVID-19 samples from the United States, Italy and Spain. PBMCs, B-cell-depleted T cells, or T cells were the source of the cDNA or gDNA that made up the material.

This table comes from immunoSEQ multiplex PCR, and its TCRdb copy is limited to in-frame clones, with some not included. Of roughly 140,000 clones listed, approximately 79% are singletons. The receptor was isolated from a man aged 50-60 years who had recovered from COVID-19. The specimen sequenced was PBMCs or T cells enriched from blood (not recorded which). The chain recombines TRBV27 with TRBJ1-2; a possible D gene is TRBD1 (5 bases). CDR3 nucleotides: TGTGCCAGCAGTTTATCCACTCAGGGCTATGGCTACACCTTC. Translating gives CASSLSTQGYGYTF.